A selection of T cell receptor beta chains follows, all from one sample in a study of identical twins. TCRdb re-analysed the 5' RACE reads in MiXCR, keeping a single row per CDR3 protein. This sample has roughly 490,000 distinct CDR3 sequences, with roughly an eighth found just once. A further study also used this sample, focusing on yellow fever vaccine responses in identical twins.

Sequencing was done on a sample of CD4+ T cells sorted from blood. The source of these receptors is a young woman in good health. The CDR3 runs from the conserved cysteine through the conserved F or W. Fields, in order: V gene, D gene, clone size, J gene, CDR3 protein, CDR3 DNA. D genes are given only for firm matches. Part of the rows lack a size; the others show once, few, many or a class for expanded clones.

TRBV14	NA	NA	TRBJ2-1	CASSQSTGREQFF	TGTGCCAGCAGCCAGTCCACAGGGCGCGAGCAGTTCTTC
TRBV5-1	NA	NA	TRBJ2-5	CASSSLGGQIIGETQYF	TGCGCCAGCAGCTCCCTTGGGGGACAAATAATCGGAGAGACCCAGTACTTC
TRBV11-2	NA	NA	TRBJ2-1	CASSFSLRPPPNEQFF	TGTGCCAGCAGCTTCTCCTTGAGACCCCCCCCCAATGAGCAGTTCTTC
TRBV7-9	NA	NA	TRBJ2-7	CASSTSGGTYEQYF	TGTGCCAGCAGCACAAGTGGGGGGACCTACGAGCAGTACTTC
TRBV5-1	TRBD1	NA	TRBJ2-7	CASSWGGQGYEQYF	TGCGCCAGCAGCTGGGGGGGACAGGGCTACGAGCAGTACTTC
TRBV5-6	NA	few	TRBJ2-2	CASSLALGLNTGELFF	TGTGCCAGCAGCTTGGCTCTCGGGCTGAACACCGGGGAGCTGTTTTTT
TRBV7-2	TRBD2	few	TRBJ2-3	CASSSLAGSGYTQYF	TGTGCCAGCAGCTCGTTAGCGGGGTCCGGGTATACGCAGTATTTT
TRBV3-1	TRBD2	NA	TRBJ2-6	CASSYLAGKTSSGANVLTF	TGTGCCAGCAGCTACCTAGCGGGAAAGACGAGCTCTGGGGCCAACGTCCTGACTTTC
TRBV5-1	NA	many	TRBJ2-1	CASRDGTHDNEQFF	TGCGCCAGCAGAGACGGGACCCACGACAATGAGCAGTTCTTC
TRBV27	NA	many	TRBJ1-5	CASSLKGHSNQPQHF	TGTGCCAGCAGTTTAAAGGGGCATAGCAATCAGCCCCAGCATTTT
TRBV7-2	TRBD2	NA	TRBJ2-1	CASSPPRASGSGEQFF	TGTGCCAGCAGTCCACCGCGGGCGAGCGGGAGTGGTGAGCAGTTCTTC
TRBV4-3	TRBD1	NA	TRBJ2-3	CASSQARDRGDTQYF	TGCGCCAGCAGCCAAGCCCGGGACAGGGGAGATACGCAGTATTTT
TRBV5-6	NA	few	TRBJ2-7	CASSSSFRQAWGEQYF	TGTGCCAGCAGCTCCTCCTTTAGACAGGCCTGGGGCGAGCAGTACTTC
TRBV3-1	NA	NA	TRBJ1-1	CASSQVSANTEAFF	TGTGCCAGCAGCCAAGTGTCTGCGAACACTGAAGCTTTCTTT
TRBV12-5	TRBD2	few	TRBJ2-2	CASQLGAGDTGELFF	TGTGCTAGCCAACTTGGCGCGGGGGACACCGGGGAGCTGTTTTTT
TRBV12-3/TRBV12-4	NA	many	TRBJ2-4	CASSFRVEQYF	TGTGCCAGCAGTTTTAGGGTGGAGCAGTACTTC
TRBV20-1	NA	few	TRBJ1-3	CSATRGSSGNTIYF	TGCAGTGCCACTAGGGGGAGTTCTGGAAACACCATATATTTT
TRBV6-5	TRBD1	NA	TRBJ1-1	CASSYGTGNTEAFF	TGTGCCAGCAGTTATGGGACAGGGAACACTGAAGCTTTCTTT
TRBV20-1	NA	NA	TRBJ1-6	CSASSDSYNSPLHF	TGCAGTGCTAGCTCTGACTCCTATAATTCACCCCTCCACTTT
TRBV11-2	NA	many	TRBJ2-3	CASSDPTGFGTDTQYF	TGTGCCAGCAGCGACCCCACCGGATTCGGCACAGATACGCAGTATTTT
TRBV5-1	TRBD1	few	TRBJ2-1	CASSLEVSSPGQRKFF	TGCGCCAGCAGCTTGGAAGTTTCAAGCCCGGGACAGCGAAAGTTCTTC
TRBV11-2	TRBD1	many	TRBJ2-7	CASSSDLRGEQYF	TGTGCCAGCAGCTCTGACCTCAGGGGGGAGCAGTACTTC
TRBV20-1	TRBD2	few	TRBJ2-7	CSARGGFYEQYF	TGCAGTGCCCGCGGGGGGTTTTACGAGCAGTACTTC
TRBV5-5	NA	NA	TRBJ2-3	CASSEFADTQYF	TGTGCCAGCAGCGAATTTGCAGATACGCAGTATTTT
TRBV5-1	NA	few	TRBJ1-1	CASSLDGWDSYTEAFF	TGCGCCAGCAGCTTGGATGGCTGGGACTCCTACACTGAAGCTTTCTTT
TRBV18	NA	many	TRBJ2-7	CASSPPGKRYEQYF	TGTGCCAGCTCACCACCGGGCAAAAGGTACGAGCAGTACTTC
TRBV20-1	TRBD1	NA	TRBJ2-7	CSADRENSYEQYF	TGCAGTGCCGACAGGGAGAACTCCTACGAGCAGTACTTC
TRBV3-1	NA	NA	TRBJ1-1	CASSRNRDATEAFF	TGTGCCAGCAGCCGAAACAGAGACGCCACTGAAGCTTTCTTT
TRBV7-2	NA	many	TRBJ2-1	CASSPGVYNEQFF	TGTGCCAGCAGCCCGGGAGTCTACAATGAGCAGTTCTTC
TRBV12-5	NA	NA	TRBJ2-3	CASGLEDTQYF	TGTGCTAGTGGTTTGGAAGATACGCAGTATTTT
TRBV18	NA	NA	TRBJ2-3	CASSPPSRGLGDTQYF	TGTGCCAGCTCACCACCGAGCCGGGGTCTAGGAGATACGCAGTATTTT
TRBV4-3	TRBD2	many	TRBJ2-1	CASSSSGRSYNEQFF	TGCGCCAGCAGCTCGAGCGGGAGGTCCTACAATGAGCAGTTCTTC
TRBV20-1	NA	NA	TRBJ1-6	CSGLISGRGNSPLHF	TGCAGTGGTCTCATTTCAGGGAGAGGTAATTCACCCCTCCACTTT
TRBV5-1	NA	few	TRBJ2-3	CASSLAPLDTQYF	TGCGCCAGCAGCTTGGCGCCCTTAGATACGCAGTATTTT
TRBV5-1	TRBD1	few	TRBJ1-6	CASSSGGTNSPLHF	TGCGCCAGCAGCTCAGGGGGTACTAATTCACCCCTCCACTTT
TRBV20-1	NA	NA	TRBJ2-7	CSPGRGQSYEQYF	TGCAGTCCAGGGAGAGGGCAGAGCTACGAGCAGTACTTC
TRBV20-1	TRBD2	NA	TRBJ2-1	CSASSSGGYNEQFF	TGCAGTGCTAGCTCTAGCGGGGGATACAATGAGCAGTTCTTC
TRBV7-9	NA	NA	TRBJ1-3	CASSLAQGGNTIYF	TGTGCCAGCAGCTTAGCCCAGGGTGGAAACACCATATATTTT
TRBV4-1	TRBD2	NA	TRBJ2-1	CASSQSLAGSSYNEQFF	TGCGCCAGCAGCCAGAGTCTAGCGGGGAGCTCCTACAATGAGCAGTTCTTC
TRBV6-5	TRBD2	NA	TRBJ2-5	CASSFTSGLNLKTQYF	TGTGCCAGCAGCTTTACTAGCGGGCTTAATTTAAAGACCCAGTACTTC
TRBV5-6	TRBD2	NA	TRBJ2-7	CASSWTSGDSYEQYF	TGTGCCAGCAGCTGGACTAGCGGGGACTCCTACGAGCAGTACTTC
TRBV11-3	NA	few	TRBJ2-3	CASSSGLNTDTQYF	TGTGCCAGCAGCTCCGGACTCAACACAGATACGCAGTATTTT
TRBV6-1	TRBD1	few	TRBJ2-1	CASRDRGRGALNNEQFF	TGTGCCAGCAGGGACAGGGGGCGCGGGGCCTTGAACAATGAGCAGTTCTTC
TRBV21-1	NA	few	TRBJ2-3	CASTSISGANTDTQYF	TGTGCCAGCACCTCTATTAGCGGGGCAAACACAGATACGCAGTATTTT
TRBV11-2	NA	few	TRBJ1-2	CASSFREYGYTF	TGTGCCAGCAGCTTTCGGGAATATGGCTACACCTTC
TRBV12-3/TRBV12-4	NA	many	TRBJ1-2	CASSPGTAVSANYGYTF	TGTGCCAGCAGTCCCGGGACGGCCGTTTCTGCTAACTATGGCTACACCTTC
TRBV7-9	TRBD1	NA	TRBJ1-6	CASSLKGTGRNSPLHF	TGTGCCAGCAGCTTAAAGGGGACAGGGAGAAATTCACCCCTCCACTTT
TRBV20-1	NA	NA	TRBJ2-2	CSPRSPLTDTGELFF	TGCAGTCCCCGTTCCCCTCTGACTGACACCGGGGAGCTGTTTTTT
TRBV11-2	TRBD1	few	TRBJ2-5	CASSLWDRGQETQYF	TGTGCCAGCAGCTTATGGGACAGGGGACAAGAGACCCAGTACTTC
TRBV18	NA	NA	TRBJ1-4	CASSPPSRGNEKLFF	TGTGCCAGCTCACCACCCTCACGGGGGAATGAAAAACTGTTTTTT
TRBV7-9	TRBD1	few	TRBJ2-3	CASSPATGGTGDTQYF	TGTGCCAGCAGCCCCGCGACAGGGGGCACAGGAGATACGCAGTATTTT
TRBV19	TRBD1	NA	TRBJ2-3	CASSITSGQGGTQYF	TGTGCCAGTAGTATAACGTCGGGACAGGGAGGGACGCAGTATTTT
TRBV7-8	TRBD2	NA	TRBJ2-7	CASSLAASGREYEQYF	TGTGCCAGCAGCTTAGCGGCTAGCGGGAGGGAATACGAGCAGTACTTC
TRBV7-2	NA	few	TRBJ1-2	CASTPRRQGNYGYTF	TGTGCCAGCACCCCCCGGCGTCAGGGGAACTATGGCTACACCTTC
TRBV4-3	NA	few	TRBJ2-7	CASSQQQAYEQYF	TGCGCCAGCAGCCAACAACAGGCCTACGAGCAGTACTTC
TRBV20-1	TRBD2	few	TRBJ2-3	CSASSASGRTDTQYF	TGCAGTGCTAGTTCGGCTAGCGGGAGAACAGATACGCAGTATTTT
TRBV12-3/TRBV12-4	TRBD1	many	TRBJ2-7	CASRGQGYEQYF	TGTGCCAGCAGGGGACAGGGGTACGAGCAGTACTTC
TRBV12-3/TRBV12-4	NA	many	TRBJ1-2	CASRTLGNSGYTF	TGTGCCAGCAGGACCCTGGGAAATTCTGGCTACACCTTC
TRBV5-1	NA	many	TRBJ2-7	CASSLASPYEQYF	TGCGCCAGCAGCTTGGCATCCCCCTACGAGCAGTACTTC
TRBV20-1	NA	once	TRBJ2-1	CSAKSPGLINEQFF	TGCAGTGCTAAGTCCCCGGGACTCATCAATGAGCAGTTCTTC